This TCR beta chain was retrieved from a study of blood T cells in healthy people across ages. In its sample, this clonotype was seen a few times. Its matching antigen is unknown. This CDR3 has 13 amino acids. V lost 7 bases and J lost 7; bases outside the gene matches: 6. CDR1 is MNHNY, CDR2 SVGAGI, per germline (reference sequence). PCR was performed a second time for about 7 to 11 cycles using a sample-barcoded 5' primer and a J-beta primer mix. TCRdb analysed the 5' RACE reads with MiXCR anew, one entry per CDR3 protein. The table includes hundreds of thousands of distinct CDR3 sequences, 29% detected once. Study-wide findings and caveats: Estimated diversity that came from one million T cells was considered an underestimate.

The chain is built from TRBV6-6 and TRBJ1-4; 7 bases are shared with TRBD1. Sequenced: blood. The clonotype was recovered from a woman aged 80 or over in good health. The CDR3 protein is CASKPGGSEKLFF. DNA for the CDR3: TGTGCCAGCAAACCAGGGGGTTCTGAAAAACTGTTTTTT.